These 21 T cell receptor beta chains came from one sample sequenced in a study of cytomegalovirus exposure and HLA in healthy donors. Produced via immunoSEQ multiplex PCR; TCRdb's table is partial and in-frame only. The profile covers about 160,000 clones, with around 88% appearing a single time and approximately 2.1% taken by the ten largest. The sample taken for sequencing was PBMCs. These receptor sequences come from a young woman in good health and CMV-seronegative.

The CDR3 region is CASSLGLGRWDGYTF. DNA of the CDR3: TGCGCCAGCAGCTTGGGCCTGGGGCGCTGGGATGGCTACACCTTC. The rearrangement joins TRBV5-1 to TRBJ1-2; D might be TRBD1 (5 bases). Looked up from germline, CDR1 is SGHRS and CDR2 is YFSETQ. With 0 bases removed from V and 6 bases from J, the gap between germline ends came to 15 bases. The CDR3 extends over 15 amino acids.

The CDR3 nucleotides are TGTGCCAGTAGTCAGGGGATTGGGGTGAGAAATGAGCAGTTCTTC. Its translation is CASSQGIGVRNEQFF. V usage is TRBV19 and J usage is TRBJ2-1, with TRBD1 as a possible D gene (6 bases). This CDR3 region has 15 residues. Trimming shortened V by 5 bases and J by 7 bases, and 18 bases separated the two germline ends. Germline-derived CDR1 and CDR2 are LNHDA and SQIVND (reference sequence).

This clone came up a few times. The gene calls are TRBV27 and TRBJ1-3; D gene unclear. This CDR3 contains 13 residues. Trimming left V 4 bases short and J 3 bases short, with 7 bases between. Germline V gene data show CDR1 as MNHEY and CDR2 as SMNVEV (reference sequence). CDR3: CASSSRSGNTIYF. The CDR3 DNA follows: TGTGCCAGCAGTTCACGGAGTGGAAACACCATATATTTT.

This chain uses TRBV5-1 with TRBJ1-3, with 7 bases lining up with TRBD1. Per germline, CDR1 SGHRS and CDR2 YFSETQ. The V gene end was trimmed by 4 bases and the J gene end by 0 bases; junction bases not matched to a gene: 13. The CDR3 length is 18 residues. The CDR3 DNA is TGCGCCAGCAGCCCGTTTAACCTAGGGGGCTTCTCTGGAAACACCATATATTTT. Protein product: CASSPFNLGGFSGNTIYF.

CDR3 nucleotides: TGCGCCAGCAGCTTGCTTGAGGGCCCCTACGAGCAGTACTTC. Its protein product is CASSLLEGPYEQYF. The rearrangement links TRBV5-1 to TRBJ2-7, with TRBD2 as a possible D gene (5 bases). The CDR3 has 14 amino acids. From germline, CDR1 is SGHRS and CDR2 YFSETQ. Trimming took off 1 base at V and 2 bases at J, with 10 bases between the two ends.

V and J are TRBV6-5 and TRBJ2-5; the D gene is possibly TRBD2 (5 bases). Germline loops: CDR1 MNHEY, CDR2 SVGAGI. Trimming took 2 bases from V and 9 from J, leaving 13 bases between them. The CDR3 runs 13 residues. CDR3 residues: CASSYGPSRAQYF. In nucleotides, the CDR3 is TGTGCCAGCAGTTACGGTCCGTCGCGGGCCCAGTACTTC.

The rearrangement links TRBV7-9 to TRBJ1-3, with a tentative D call TRBD1 (6 bases). Trimming took 4 bases from V and 0 from J, leaving 13 bases between them. The germline CDR1 and CDR2 sequences are SEHNR and FQNEAQ (reference sequence). This CDR3 has 16 residues. The CDR3: CASSSQGGNSGNTIYF. The CDR3 DNA reads TGTGCCAGCAGCTCCCAAGGGGGAAACTCTGGAAACACCATATATTTT.

The J gene is TRBJ1-1, the V gene TRBV19; D gene uncertain. CDR3 length: 14 residues. Germline CDR1 LNHDA, CDR2 SQIVND (reference sequence). Trimming took off 3 bases at V and 6 bases at J, with 14 bases between the two ends. CDR3 nucleotide sequence: TGTGCCAGTAGTATTTTATTCGGTCAACCTGAAGCTTTCTTT. Its translation: CASSILFGQPEAFF.

The chain is built from TRBV2 and TRBJ2-1; no clear D gene. The CDR3 is 15 residues long. Germline values: CDR1 SNHLY, CDR2 FYNNEI. Trimming took off 3 bases at V and 2 bases at J, with 11 bases between the two ends. This CDR3 reads CASSDGPTPYNEQFF. The CDR3 DNA follows: TGTGCCAGCAGTGATGGGCCAACCCCCTACAATGAGCAGTTCTTC.

The chain employs TRBV9 and TRBJ2-5, with a tentative D call TRBD1 (6 bases). Per germline, CDR1 SGDLS and CDR2 YYNGEE. CDR3 length: 14 residues. Trimming removed 4 bases at V and 0 bases at J, with 10 bases between. In nucleotides, the CDR3 is TGTGCCAGCAGCCCCGACAGGAACCAAGAGACCCAGTACTTC. Protein product: CASSPDRNQETQYF.

The chain employs TRBV7-3 and TRBJ1-1; D remains unclear. Germline V gene sequence: CDR1 SGHTA, CDR2 FQGTGA. V was shortened by 5 bases and J by 7 bases, with 14 bases between the two germline ends. The CDR3 is 13 amino acids. CDR3 protein: CASSRTPASEAFF. CDR3 in DNA: TGTGCCAGCAGCCGAACACCGGCTAGTGAAGCTTTCTTT.

This chain links TRBV27 with TRBJ2-7, with 9 nucleotides matching TRBD1. Germline CDR1 reads MNHEY; CDR2 reads SMNVEV (reference sequence). The ends lost 4 bases at V and 5 bases at J; junction bases unmatched: 6. This CDR3 is built from 14 residues. The CDR3 sequence: CASSSRTGVNEQYF. CDR3 in DNA: TGTGCCAGCAGTTCCCGGACAGGGGTAAACGAGCAGTACTTC.

The CDR3 DNA sequence: TGTGCCAGCCGACAACAGGGTACTCACACTGAAGCTTTCTTT. Protein: CASRQQGTHTEAFF. The chain links TRBV25-1 to TRBJ1-1; D perhaps matches TRBD1 (6 bases). The length of the CDR3 is 14 residues. Trimming removed 8 bases at V and 3 bases at J, with 16 bases between. Germline assignment: CDR1 MGHDK and CDR2 SYGVNS.

V usage is TRBV19 and J usage is TRBJ1-2, with D possibly being TRBD1 (5 bases). V gave up 3 bases and J gave up 3 bases, with 20 bases separating them. This CDR3 contains 17 residues. Germline-derived CDR1 and CDR2 are LNHDA and SQIVND (reference sequence). Here the CDR3 reads CASSIQTRGLQDYGYTF. CDR3 DNA sequence: TGTGCCAGTAGTATCCAGACAAGGGGACTCCAAGACTATGGCTACACCTTC.

The chain links TRBV27 to TRBJ2-2; 8 positions match TRBD1. The germline V gene encodes CDR1 MNHEY and CDR2 SMNVEV (reference sequence). V lost 3 bases, J lost 1 base, and 1 base stayed unmatched. CDR3 length: 15 residues. CDR3 loop: CASSLGTGNTGELFF. CDR3 DNA sequence: TGTGCCAGCAGTTTGGGGACAGGGAACACCGGGGAGCTGTTTTTT.

This chain joins TRBV25-1 and TRBJ1-2, with D unresolved. The germline V gene encodes CDR1 MGHDK and CDR2 SYGVNS. The CDR3 is 16 residues long. V was pared by 6 bases and J by 8 bases, with 25 bases between. CDR3 amino acids: CASRASEGVGPQGYTF. The DNA of the CDR3 is TGTGCCAGCAGAGCCTCTGAGGGTGTCGGCCCTCAAGGCTACACCTTC.

This clone was seen more than once but under ten times. The J gene is TRBJ2-7, the V gene TRBV5-5, with 10 bases lining up with TRBD1. Trimming at V came to 2 bases and at J to 3 bases, leaving 11 bases not matched to a gene. Per the germline V gene, CDR1 is SGHKS and CDR2 is YYEKEE (reference sequence). The length of the CDR3 is 17 residues. CDR3 protein: CASSFDQRTGGGYEQYF. In DNA form, the CDR3 reads TGTGCCAGCAGCTTCGATCAAAGGACAGGGGGAGGCTACGAGCAGTACTTC.

The V call is TRBV7-2, the J call TRBJ2-2; D gene unclear. The V and J ends lost 5 bases and 7 bases respectively, with 11 bases between them. This CDR3 comprises 13 residues. The germline gives CDR1 SGHTA, CDR2 FQGNSA. The CDR3 coding sequence is TGTGCCAGCAGCCAGAGGTTGAACGGGGAGCTGTTTTTT. Translated: CASSQRLNGELFF.

This clone appeared a few times. V usage is TRBV4-1 and J usage is TRBJ2-7; 8 bases match TRBD1. This CDR3 contains 16 residues. Per germline, CDR1 MGHRA and CDR2 YSYEKL. V was clipped by 0 bases and J by 0 bases; unmatched bases: 4. CDR3 sequence: CASSQDWTGSSYEQYF. The CDR3 nucleotides read TGCGCCAGCAGCCAAGACTGGACAGGGAGCTCCTACGAGCAGTACTTC.

The chain employs TRBV19 and TRBJ1-2, with 9 bases that match TRBD1. Germline V CDR1 and CDR2: LNHDA, SQIVND (reference sequence). This CDR3 region has 16 residues. The trim removed 7 bases at V and 0 bases at J, leaving 9 bases unmatched. The CDR3 sequence: CASTDGGQGANYGYTF. The CDR3 bases are TGTGCCAGTACCGACGGGGGACAGGGCGCTAACTATGGCTACACCTTC.

This sequence joins TRBV11-2 and TRBJ1-4; 7 nucleotides match TRBD1. The trim removed 1 base at V and 6 bases at J, leaving 5 bases unmatched. CDR1 and CDR2 (germline): SGHAT, FQNNGV. The CDR3 is 15 amino acids. Here the CDR3 DNA reads TGTGCCAGCAGCTTAGGTGGGACAGCCCATGAAAAACTGTTTTTT. This codes for CASSLGGTAHEKLFF.